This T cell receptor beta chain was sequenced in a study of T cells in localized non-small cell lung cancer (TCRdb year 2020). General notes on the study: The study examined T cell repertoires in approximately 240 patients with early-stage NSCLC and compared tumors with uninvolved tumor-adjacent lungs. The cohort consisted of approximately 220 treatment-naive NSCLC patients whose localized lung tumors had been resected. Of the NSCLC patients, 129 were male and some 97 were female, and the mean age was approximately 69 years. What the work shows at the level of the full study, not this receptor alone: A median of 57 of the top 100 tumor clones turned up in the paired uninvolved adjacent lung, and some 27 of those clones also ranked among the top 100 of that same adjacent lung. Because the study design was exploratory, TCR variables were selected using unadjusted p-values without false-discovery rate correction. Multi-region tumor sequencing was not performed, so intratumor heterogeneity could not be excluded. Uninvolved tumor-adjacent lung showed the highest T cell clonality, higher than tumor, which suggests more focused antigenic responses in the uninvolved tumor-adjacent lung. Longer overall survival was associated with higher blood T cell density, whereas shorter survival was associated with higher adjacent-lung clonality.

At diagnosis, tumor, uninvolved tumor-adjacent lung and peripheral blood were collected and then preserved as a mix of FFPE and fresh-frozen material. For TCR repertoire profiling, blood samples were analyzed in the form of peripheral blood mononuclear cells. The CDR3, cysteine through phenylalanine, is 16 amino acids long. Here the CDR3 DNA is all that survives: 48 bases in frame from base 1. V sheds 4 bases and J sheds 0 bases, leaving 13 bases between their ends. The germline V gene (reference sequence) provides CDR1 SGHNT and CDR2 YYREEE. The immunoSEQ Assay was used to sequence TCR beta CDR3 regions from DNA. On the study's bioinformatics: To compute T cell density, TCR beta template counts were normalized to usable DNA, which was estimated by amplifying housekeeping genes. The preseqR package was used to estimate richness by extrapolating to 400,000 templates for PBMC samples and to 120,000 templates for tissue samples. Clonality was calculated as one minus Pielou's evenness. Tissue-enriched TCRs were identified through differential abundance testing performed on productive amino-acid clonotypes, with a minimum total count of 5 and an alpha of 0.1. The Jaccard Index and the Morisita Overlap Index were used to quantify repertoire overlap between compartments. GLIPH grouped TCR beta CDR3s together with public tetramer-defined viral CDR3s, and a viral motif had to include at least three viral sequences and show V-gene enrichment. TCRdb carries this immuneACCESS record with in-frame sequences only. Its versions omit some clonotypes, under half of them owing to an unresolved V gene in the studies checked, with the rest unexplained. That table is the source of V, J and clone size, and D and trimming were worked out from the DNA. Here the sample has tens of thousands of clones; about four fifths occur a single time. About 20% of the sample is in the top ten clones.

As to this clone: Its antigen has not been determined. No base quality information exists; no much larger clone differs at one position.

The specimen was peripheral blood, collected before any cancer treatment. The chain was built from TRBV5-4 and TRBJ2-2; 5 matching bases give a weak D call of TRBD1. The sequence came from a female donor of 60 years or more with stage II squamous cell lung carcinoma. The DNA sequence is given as TGTGCCAGCAGCCGGGTGGGGCAATCGAACACCGGGGAGCTGTTTTTT. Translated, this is CASSRVGQSNTGELFF.